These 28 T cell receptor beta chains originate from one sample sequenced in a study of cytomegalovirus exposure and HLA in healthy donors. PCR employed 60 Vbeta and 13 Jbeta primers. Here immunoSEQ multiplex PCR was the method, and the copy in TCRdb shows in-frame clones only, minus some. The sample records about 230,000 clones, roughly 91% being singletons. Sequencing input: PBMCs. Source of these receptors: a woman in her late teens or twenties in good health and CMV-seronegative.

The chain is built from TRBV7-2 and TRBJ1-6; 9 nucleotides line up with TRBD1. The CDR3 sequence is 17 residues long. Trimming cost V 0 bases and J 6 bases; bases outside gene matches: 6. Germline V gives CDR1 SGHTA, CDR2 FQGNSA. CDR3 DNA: TGTGCCAGCAGCTTAGCGGGACAGGGATTGGGTAATTCACCCCTCCACTTT. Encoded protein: CASSLAGQGLGNSPLHF. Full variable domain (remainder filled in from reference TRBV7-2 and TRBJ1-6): GAGVSQSPSNKVTEKGKDVELRCDPISGHTALYWYRQSLGQGLEFLIYFQGNSAPDKSGLPSDRFSAERTGGSVSTLTIQRTQQEDSAVYLCASSLAGQGLGNSPLHFGNGTRLTVT.

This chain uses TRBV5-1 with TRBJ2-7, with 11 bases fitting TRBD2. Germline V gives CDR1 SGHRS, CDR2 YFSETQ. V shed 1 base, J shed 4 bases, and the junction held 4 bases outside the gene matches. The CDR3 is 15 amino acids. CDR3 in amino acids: CASSLTSGSGYEQYF. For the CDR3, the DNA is TGCGCCAGCAGCTTGACTAGCGGGAGTGGGTACGAGCAGTACTTC.

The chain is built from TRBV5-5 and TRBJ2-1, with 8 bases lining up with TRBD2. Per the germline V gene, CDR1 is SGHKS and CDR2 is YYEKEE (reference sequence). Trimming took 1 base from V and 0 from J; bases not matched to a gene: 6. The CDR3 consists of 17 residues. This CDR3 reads CASSLFGAGGSYNEQFF. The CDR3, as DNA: TGTGCCAGCAGCTTGTTTGGCGCGGGGGGCTCCTACAATGAGCAGTTCTTC.

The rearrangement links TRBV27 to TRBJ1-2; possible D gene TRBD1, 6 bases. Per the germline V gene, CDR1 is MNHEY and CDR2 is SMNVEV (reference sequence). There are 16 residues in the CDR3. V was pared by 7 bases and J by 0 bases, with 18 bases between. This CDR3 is CASTPSQGKTNYGYTF. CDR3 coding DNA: TGTGCCAGCACCCCCTCTCAGGGGAAAACTAACTATGGCTACACCTTC.

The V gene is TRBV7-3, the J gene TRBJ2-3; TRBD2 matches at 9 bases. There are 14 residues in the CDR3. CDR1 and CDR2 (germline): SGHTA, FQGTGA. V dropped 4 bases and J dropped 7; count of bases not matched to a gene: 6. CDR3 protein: CASSSSGIGNTQYF. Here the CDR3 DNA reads TGTGCCAGCAGCTCTAGCGGGATCGGGAATACGCAGTATTTT.

CDR3 sequence (DNA): TGTGCCAGCAGCTTAGCGGACAGGGGCTACGAGCAGTACTTC. Amino acids: CASSLADRGYEQYF. V and J are TRBV7-9 and TRBJ2-7; TRBD1 aligns across 9 bases. The germline gives CDR1 SEHNR, CDR2 FQNEAQ (reference sequence). The trim removed 0 bases at V and 3 bases at J, leaving 0 bases unmatched. There are 14 residues in the CDR3.

CDR3 region: CASSLMGTYSGNTIYF. CDR3 nucleotides: TGTGCCAGCAGCTTAATGGGCACGTACTCTGGAAACACCATATATTTT. V is TRBV7-2 and J is TRBJ1-3; D uncertain. This CDR3 spans 16 amino acids. V was trimmed by 2 bases and J by 0 bases, leaving 11 bases between them. Germline loops: CDR1 SGHTA, CDR2 FQGNSA. Looking up the rest from reference TRBV7-2 and TRBJ1-3 gives the full variable domain: GAGVSQSPSNKVTEKGKDVELRCDPISGHTALYWYRQSLGQGLEFLIYFQGNSAPDKSGLPSDRFSAERTGGSVSTLTIQRTQQEDSAVYLCASSLMGTYSGNTIYFGEGSWLTVV.

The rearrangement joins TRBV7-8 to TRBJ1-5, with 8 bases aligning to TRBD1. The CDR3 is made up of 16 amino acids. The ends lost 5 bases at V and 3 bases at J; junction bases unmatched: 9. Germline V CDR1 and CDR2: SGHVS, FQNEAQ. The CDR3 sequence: CASSPSGTGANQPQHF. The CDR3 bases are TGTGCCAGCAGCCCCTCCGGGACAGGCGCCAATCAGCCCCAGCATTTT.

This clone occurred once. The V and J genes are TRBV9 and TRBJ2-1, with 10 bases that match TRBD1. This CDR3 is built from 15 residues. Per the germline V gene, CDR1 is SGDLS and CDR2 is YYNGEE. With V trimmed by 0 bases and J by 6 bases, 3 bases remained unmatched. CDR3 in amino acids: CASSVEGTGANEQFF. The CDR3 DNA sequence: TGTGCCAGCAGCGTAGAAGGGACAGGGGCCAATGAGCAGTTCTTC.

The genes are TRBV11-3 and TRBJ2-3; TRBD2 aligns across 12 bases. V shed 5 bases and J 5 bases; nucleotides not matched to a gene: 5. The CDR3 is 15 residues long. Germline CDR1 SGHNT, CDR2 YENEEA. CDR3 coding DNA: TGTGCCAGCAGCACACCGGGACTAGCGGGAGATACGCAGTATTTT. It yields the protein CASSTPGLAGDTQYF.

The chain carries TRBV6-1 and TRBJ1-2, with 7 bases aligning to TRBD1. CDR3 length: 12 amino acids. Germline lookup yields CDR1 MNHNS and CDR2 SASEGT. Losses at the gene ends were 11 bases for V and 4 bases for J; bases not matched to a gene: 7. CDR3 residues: CAPGGRRYGYTF. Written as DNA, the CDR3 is TGTGCCCCAGGGGGGCGCCGCTATGGCTACACCTTC.

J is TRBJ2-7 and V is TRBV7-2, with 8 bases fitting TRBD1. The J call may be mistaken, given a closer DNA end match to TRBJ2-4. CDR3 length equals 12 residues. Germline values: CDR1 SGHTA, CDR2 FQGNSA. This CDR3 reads CASSTDRAIQYF. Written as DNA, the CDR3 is TGTGCCAGCAGCACGGACAGGGCCATTCAGTACTTC.

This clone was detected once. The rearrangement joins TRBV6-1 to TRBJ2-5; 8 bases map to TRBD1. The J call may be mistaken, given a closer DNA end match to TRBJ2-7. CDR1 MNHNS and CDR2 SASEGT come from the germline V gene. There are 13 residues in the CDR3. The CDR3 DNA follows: TGTGCCAGCAGTTTAGACAGGGGCTACGAGCAGTACTTC. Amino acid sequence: CASSLDRGYEQYF.

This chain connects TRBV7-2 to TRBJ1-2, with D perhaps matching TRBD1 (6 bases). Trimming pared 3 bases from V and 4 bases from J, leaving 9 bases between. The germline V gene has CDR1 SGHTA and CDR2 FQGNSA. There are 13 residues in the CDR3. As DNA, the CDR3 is TGTGCCAGCAGCTTGGGGACATTCTATGGCTACACCTTC. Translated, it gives CASSLGTFYGYTF. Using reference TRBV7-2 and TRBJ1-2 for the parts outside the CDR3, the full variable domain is GAGVSQSPSNKVTEKGKDVELRCDPISGHTALYWYRQSLGQGLEFLIYFQGNSAPDKSGLPSDRFSAERTGGSVSTLTIQRTQQEDSAVYLCASSLGTFYGYTFGSGTRLTVV.

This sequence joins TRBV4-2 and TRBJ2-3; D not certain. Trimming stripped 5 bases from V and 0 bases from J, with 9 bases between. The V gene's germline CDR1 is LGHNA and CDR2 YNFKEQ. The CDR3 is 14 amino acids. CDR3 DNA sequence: TGTGCCAGCAGCGCACACGTAAGCACAGATACGCAGTATTTT. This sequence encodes CASSAHVSTDTQYF.

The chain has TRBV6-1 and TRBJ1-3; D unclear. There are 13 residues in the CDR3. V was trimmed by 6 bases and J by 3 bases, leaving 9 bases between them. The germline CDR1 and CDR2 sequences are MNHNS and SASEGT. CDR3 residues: CASSELRGNTIYF. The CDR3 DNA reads TGTGCCAGCAGCGAACTGCGTGGAAACACCATATATTTT.

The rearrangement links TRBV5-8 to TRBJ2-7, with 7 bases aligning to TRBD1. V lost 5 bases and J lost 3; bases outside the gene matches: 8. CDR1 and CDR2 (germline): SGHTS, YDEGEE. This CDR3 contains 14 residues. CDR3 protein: CASRGGGLLYEQYF. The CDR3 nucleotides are TGTGCCAGCAGAGGGGGCGGGCTCCTCTACGAGCAGTACTTC.

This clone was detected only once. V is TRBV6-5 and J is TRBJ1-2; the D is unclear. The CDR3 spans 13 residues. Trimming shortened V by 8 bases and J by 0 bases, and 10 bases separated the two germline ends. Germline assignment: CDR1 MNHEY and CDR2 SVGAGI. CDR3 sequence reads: CASRPSANYGYTF. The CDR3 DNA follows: TGTGCCAGCCGTCCCTCAGCTAACTATGGCTACACCTTC.

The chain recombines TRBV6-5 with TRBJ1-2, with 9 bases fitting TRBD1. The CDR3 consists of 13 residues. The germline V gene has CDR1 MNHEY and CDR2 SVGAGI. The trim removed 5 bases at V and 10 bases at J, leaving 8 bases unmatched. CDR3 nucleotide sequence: TGTGCCAGCAGTCCCGGGACAGGGCCTCCCTACACCTTC. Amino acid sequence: CASSPGTGPPYTF.

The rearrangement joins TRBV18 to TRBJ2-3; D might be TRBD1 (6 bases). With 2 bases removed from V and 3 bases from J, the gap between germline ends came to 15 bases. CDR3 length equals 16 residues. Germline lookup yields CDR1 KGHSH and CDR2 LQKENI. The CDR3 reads CASSPLQGRGTDTQYF. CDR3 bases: TGTGCCAGCTCACCATTACAGGGAAGGGGTACAGATACGCAGTATTTT.

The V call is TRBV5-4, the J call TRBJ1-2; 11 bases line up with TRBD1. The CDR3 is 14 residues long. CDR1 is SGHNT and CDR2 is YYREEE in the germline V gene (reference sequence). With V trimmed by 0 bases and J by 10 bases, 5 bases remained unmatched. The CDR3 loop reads CASSLGAGQGDYTF. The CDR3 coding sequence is TGTGCCAGCAGCTTGGGGGCGGGACAGGGGGACTACACCTTC.

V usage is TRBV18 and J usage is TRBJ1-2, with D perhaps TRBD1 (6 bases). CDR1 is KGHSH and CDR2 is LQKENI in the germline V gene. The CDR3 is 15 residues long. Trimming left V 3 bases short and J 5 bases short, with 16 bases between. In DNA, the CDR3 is TGTGCCAGCTCACCTCGGGGGGCGGATAGATATGGCTACACCTTC. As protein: CASSPRGADRYGYTF.

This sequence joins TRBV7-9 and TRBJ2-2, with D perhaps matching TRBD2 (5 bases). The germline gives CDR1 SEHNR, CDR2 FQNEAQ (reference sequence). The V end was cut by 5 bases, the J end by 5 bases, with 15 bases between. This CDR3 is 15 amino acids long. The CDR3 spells CASSPPGVRTGELFF. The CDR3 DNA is TGTGCCAGCAGCCCCCCCGGGGTTAGGACCGGGGAGCTGTTTTTT. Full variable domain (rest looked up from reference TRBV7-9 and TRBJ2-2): DTGVSQNPRHKITKRGQNVTFRCDPISEHNRLYWYRQTLGQGPEFLTYFQNEAQLEKSRLLSDRFSAERPKGSFSTLEIQRTEQGDSAMYLCASSPPGVRTGELFFGEGSRLTVL.

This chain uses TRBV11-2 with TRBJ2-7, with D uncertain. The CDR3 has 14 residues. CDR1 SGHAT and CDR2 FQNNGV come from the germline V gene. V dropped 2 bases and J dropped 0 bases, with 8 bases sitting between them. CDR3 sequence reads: CASSLLRSSYEQYF. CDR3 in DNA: TGTGCCAGCAGCTTATTGAGGAGCTCCTACGAGCAGTACTTC.

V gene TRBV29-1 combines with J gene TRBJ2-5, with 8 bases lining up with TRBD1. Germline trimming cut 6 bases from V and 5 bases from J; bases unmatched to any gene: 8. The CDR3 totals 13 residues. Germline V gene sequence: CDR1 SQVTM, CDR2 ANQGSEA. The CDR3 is CSVPGQAWETQYF. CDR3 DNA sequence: TGCAGCGTGCCGGGACAGGCGTGGGAGACCCAGTACTTC.

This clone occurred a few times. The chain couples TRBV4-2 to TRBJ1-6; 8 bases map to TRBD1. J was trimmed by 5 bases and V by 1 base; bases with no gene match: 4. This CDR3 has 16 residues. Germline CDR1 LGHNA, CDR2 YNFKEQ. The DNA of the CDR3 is TGTGCCAGCAGCCAAGTGTCAGGGGGCAATAATTCACCCCTCCACTTT. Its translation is CASSQVSGGNNSPLHF.

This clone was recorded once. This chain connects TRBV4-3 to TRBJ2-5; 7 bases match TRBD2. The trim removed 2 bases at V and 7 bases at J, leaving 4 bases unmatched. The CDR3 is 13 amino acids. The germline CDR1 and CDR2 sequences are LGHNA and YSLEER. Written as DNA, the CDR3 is TGCGCCAGCAGCCAATACTCGGGGGGGACCCAGTACTTC. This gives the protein CASSQYSGGTQYF.

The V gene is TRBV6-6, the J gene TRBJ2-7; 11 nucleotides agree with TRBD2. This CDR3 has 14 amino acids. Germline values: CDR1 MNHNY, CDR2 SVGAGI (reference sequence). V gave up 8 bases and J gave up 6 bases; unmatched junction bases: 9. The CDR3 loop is CASASSGGTCEQYF. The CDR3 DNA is TGTGCCAGCGCCTCTAGCGGGGGGACCTGCGAGCAGTACTTC.